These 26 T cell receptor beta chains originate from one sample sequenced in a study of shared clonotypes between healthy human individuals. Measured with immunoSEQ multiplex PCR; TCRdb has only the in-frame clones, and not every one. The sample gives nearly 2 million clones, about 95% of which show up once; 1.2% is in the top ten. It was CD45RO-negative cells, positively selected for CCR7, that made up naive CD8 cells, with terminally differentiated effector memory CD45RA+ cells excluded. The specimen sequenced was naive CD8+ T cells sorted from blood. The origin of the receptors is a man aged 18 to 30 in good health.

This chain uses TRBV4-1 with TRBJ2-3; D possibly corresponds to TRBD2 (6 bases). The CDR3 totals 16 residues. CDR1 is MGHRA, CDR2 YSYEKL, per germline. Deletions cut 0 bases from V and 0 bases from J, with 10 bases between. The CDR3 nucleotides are TGCGCCAGCAGCCAAGATATAAGCGGGAGCACAGATACGCAGTATTTT. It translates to CASSQDISGSTDTQYF.

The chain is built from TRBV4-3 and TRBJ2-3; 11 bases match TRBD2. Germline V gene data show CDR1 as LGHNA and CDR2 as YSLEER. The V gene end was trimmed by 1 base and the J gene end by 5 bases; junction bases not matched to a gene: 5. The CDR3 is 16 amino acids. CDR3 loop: CASSQGRSGRGDTQYF. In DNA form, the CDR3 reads TGCGCCAGCAGCCAAGGTCGTAGCGGGAGGGGAGATACGCAGTATTTT.

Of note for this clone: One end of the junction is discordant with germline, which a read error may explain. In DNA, the CDR3 is TGCAGCGTTGCTGCGGGGGACTACGGGCAGTACTTC. The encoded protein is CSVAAGDYGQYF. The V call is TRBV29-1, the J call TRBJ2-7, with 7 positions matching TRBD2. The germline CDR1 and CDR2 sequences are SQVTM and ANQGSEA. CDR3 length: 12 amino acids.

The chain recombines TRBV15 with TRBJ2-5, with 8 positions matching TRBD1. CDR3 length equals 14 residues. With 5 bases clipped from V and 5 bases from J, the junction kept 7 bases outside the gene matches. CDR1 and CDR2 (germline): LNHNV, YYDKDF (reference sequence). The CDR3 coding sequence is TGTGCCACCAGCGGGGAACAGGGGGATGAGACCCAGTACTTC. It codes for CATSGEQGDETQYF.

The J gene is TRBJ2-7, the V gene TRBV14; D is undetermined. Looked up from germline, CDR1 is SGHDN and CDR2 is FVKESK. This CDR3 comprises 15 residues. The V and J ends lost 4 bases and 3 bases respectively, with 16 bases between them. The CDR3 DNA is TGTGCCAGCAGCCGAGGACCCGCACGAAGCTACGAGCAGTACTTC. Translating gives CASSRGPARSYEQYF.

The CDR3 nucleotides are TGTGCCAGCAGCTCCAGGGTCGCTAGCACAGATACGCAGTATTTT. Residues: CASSSRVASTDTQYF. The chain has TRBV7-9 and TRBJ2-3; D perhaps matches TRBD1 (5 bases). V lost 4 bases, J lost 0 bases, and 11 bases lay in between. CDR1 is SEHNR, CDR2 FQNEAQ, per germline (reference sequence). The CDR3 has 15 residues.

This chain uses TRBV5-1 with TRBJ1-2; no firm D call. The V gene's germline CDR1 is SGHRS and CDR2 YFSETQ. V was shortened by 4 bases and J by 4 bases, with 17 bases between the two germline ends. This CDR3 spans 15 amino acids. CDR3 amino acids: CASSPYWGDFYGYTF. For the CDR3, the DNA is TGCGCCAGCAGCCCCTATTGGGGAGACTTCTATGGCTACACCTTC.

The CDR3 bases are TGTGCCAGCAGTGGGGCCGGGACAGGGGTAAATGAGCAGTTCTTC. Its protein product is CASSGAGTGVNEQFF. The chain combines TRBV6-1 with TRBJ2-1, with 10 bases identical to TRBD1. CDR1 is MNHNS and CDR2 is SASEGT in the germline V gene. The J segment lost 7 bases and the V segment lost 4 bases, leaving 7 bases of the junction unmatched. The CDR3 sequence is 15 residues long.

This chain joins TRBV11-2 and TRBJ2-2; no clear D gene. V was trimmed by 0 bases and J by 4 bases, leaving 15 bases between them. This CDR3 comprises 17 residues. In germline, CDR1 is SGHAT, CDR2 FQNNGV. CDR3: CASSLEGWSVGTGELFF. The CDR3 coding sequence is TGTGCCAGCAGCTTAGAAGGATGGTCGGTGGGCACCGGGGAGCTGTTTTTT. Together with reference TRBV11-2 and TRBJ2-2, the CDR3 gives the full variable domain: EAGVAQSPRYKIIEKRQSVAFWCNPISGHATLYWYQQILGQGPKLLIQFQNNGVVDDSQLPKDRFSAERLKGVDSTLKIQPAKLEDSAVYLCASSLEGWSVGTGELFFGEGSRLTVL.

CDR3 in DNA: TGTGCCAGCAGCTTAGGAGGACGGTTGAACACTGAAGCTTTCTTT. Amino acid sequence: CASSLGGRLNTEAFF. V gene TRBV11-2 combines with J gene TRBJ1-1; D not certain. CDR1 is SGHAT and CDR2 is FQNNGV in the germline V gene. The CDR3 has 15 residues. Trimming took off 1 base at V and 0 bases at J, with 9 bases between the two ends. The full variable domain, with the rest looked up from reference TRBV11-2 and TRBJ1-1, is EAGVAQSPRYKIIEKRQSVAFWCNPISGHATLYWYQQILGQGPKLLIQFQNNGVVDDSQLPKDRFSAERLKGVDSTLKIQPAKLEDSAVYLCASSLGGRLNTEAFFGQGTRLTVV.

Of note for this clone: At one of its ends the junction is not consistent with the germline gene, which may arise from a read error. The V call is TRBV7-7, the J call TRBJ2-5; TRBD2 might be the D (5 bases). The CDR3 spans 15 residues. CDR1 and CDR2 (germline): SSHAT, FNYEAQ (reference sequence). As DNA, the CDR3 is TGTGCTAGCAGCGAAACCCCTGACTCGGGGTTACTCCAGTACTTC. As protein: CASSETPDSGLLQYF.

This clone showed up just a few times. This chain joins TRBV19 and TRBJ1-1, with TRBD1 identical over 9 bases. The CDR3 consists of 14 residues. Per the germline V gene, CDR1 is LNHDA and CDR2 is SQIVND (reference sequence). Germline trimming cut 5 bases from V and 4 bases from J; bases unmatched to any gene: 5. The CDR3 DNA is TGTGCCAGTAGTCAGACAGGGGGATCCACTGAAGCTTTCTTT. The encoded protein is CASSQTGGSTEAFF. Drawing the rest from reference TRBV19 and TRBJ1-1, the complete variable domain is DGGITQSPKYLFRKEGQNVTLSCEQNLNHDAMYWYRQDPGQGLRLIYYSQIVNDFQKGDIAEGYSVSREKKESFPLTVTSAQKNPTAFYLCASSQTGGSTEAFFGQGTRLTVV.

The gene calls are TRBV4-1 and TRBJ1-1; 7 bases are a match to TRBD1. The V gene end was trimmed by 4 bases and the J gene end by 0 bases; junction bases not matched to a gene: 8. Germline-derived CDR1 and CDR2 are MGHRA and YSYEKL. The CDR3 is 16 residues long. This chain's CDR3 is CASSRGTDSLNTEAFF. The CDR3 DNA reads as TGCGCCAGCAGCCGAGGGACAGATTCTTTGAACACTGAAGCTTTCTTT.

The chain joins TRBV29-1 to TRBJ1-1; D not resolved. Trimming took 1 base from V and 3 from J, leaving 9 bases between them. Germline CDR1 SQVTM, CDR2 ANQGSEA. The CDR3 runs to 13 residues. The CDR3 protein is CSVEGRFDTEAFF. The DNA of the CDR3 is TGCAGCGTTGAAGGGCGATTTGACACTGAAGCTTTCTTT.

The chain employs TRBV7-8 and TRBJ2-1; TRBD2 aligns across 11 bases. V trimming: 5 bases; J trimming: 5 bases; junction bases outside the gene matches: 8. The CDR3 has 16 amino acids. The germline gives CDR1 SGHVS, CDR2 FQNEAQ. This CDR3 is CASSPLAGGPNNEQFF. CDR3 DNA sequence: TGTGCCAGCAGCCCCTTAGCGGGGGGGCCTAACAATGAGCAGTTCTTC.

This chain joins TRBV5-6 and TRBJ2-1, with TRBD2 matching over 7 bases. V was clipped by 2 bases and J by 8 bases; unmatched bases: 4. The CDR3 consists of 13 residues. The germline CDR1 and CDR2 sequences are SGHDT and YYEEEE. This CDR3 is CASSFGGGDEQFF. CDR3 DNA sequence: TGTGCCAGCAGCTTTGGGGGAGGGGATGAGCAGTTCTTC. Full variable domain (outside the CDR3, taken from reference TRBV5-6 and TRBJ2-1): DAGVTQSPTHLIKTRGQQVTLRCSPKSGHDTVSWYQQALGQGPQFIFQYYEEEERQRGNFPDRFSGHQFPNYSSELNVNALLLGDSALYLCASSFGGGDEQFFGPGTRLTVL.

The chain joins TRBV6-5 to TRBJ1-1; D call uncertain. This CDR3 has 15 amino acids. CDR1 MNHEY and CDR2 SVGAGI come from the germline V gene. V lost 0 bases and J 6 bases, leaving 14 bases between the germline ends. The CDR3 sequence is CASSYSSGGIPEAFF. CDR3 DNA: TGTGCCAGCAGTTACTCGTCCGGCGGGATCCCTGAAGCTTTCTTT.

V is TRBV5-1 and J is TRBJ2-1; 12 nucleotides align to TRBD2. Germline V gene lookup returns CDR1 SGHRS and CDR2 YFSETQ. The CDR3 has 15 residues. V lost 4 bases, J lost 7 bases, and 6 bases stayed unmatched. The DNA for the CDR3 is TGCGCCAGCAGCCCTGGACTAGCGGGGATAAATGAGCAGTTCTTC. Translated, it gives CASSPGLAGINEQFF.

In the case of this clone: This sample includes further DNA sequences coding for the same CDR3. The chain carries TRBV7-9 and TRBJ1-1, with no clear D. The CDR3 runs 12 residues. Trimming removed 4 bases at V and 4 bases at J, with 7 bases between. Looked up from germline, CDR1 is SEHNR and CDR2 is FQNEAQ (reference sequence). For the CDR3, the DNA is TGTGCCAGCAGCTCGAGTTCCACTGAAGCTTTCTTT. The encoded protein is CASSSSSTEAFF.

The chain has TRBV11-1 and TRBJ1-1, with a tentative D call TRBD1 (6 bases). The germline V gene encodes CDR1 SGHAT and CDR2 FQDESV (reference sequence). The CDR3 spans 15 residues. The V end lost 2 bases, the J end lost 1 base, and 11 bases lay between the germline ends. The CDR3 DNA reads TGTGCCAGCAGCTTACCCAGGGGAGGGAACACTGAAGCTTTCTTT. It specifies CASSLPRGGNTEAFF.

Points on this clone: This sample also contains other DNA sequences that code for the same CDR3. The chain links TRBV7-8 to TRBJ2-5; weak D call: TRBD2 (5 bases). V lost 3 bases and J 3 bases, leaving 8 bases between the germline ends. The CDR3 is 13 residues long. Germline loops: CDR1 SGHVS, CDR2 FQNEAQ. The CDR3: CASSLEAEETQYF. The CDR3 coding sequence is TGTGCCAGCAGCTTGGAAGCGGAAGAGACCCAGTACTTC. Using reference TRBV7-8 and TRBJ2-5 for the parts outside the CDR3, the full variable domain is GAGVSQSPRYKVAKRGQDVALRCDPISGHVSLFWYQQALGQGPEFLTYFQNEAQLDKSGLPSDRFFAERPEGSVSTLKIQRTQQEDSAVYLCASSLEAEETQYFGPGTRLLVL.

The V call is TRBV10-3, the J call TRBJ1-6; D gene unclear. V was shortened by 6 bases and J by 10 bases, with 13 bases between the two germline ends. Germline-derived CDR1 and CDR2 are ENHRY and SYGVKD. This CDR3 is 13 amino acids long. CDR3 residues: CAISGPGKSPLHF. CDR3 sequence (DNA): TGTGCCATCAGCGGTCCGGGGAAGTCACCCCTCCACTTT.

The CDR3 DNA reads TGTGCCAGCAGTTTGCAAACCAGCGGGGGAAACCAAGAGACCCAGTACTTC. As protein: CASSLQTSGGNQETQYF. The V call is TRBV28, the J call TRBJ2-5; 8 nucleotides align to TRBD2. This CDR3 contains 17 residues. The germline V gene has CDR1 MDHEN and CDR2 SYDVKM. Trimming removed 3 bases from V and 0 bases from J; junction bases left unmatched: 9.

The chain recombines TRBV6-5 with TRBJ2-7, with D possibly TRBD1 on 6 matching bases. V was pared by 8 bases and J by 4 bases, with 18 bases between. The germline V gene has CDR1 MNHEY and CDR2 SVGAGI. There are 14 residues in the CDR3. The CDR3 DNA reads TGTGCCAGCGGGATGACTCAGGGGACGTACGAGCAGTACTTC. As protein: CASGMTQGTYEQYF.

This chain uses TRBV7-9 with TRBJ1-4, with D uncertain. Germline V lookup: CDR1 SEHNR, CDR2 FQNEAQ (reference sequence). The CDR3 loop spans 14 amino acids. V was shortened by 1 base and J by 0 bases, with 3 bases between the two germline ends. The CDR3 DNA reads TGTGCCAGCAGCTTAGGAACAACTAATGAAAAACTGTTTTTT. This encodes CASSLGTTNEKLFF.

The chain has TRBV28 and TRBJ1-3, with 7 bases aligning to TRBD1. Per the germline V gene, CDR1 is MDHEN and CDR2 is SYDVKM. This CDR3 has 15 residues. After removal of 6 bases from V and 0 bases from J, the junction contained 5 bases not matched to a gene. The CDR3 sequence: CASSRDSSSGNTIYF. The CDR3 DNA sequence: TGTGCCAGCAGCAGGGACAGTTCCTCTGGAAACACCATATATTTT.